The 13 T cell receptor beta chains in this list originate from one sample, sequenced in a study of blood T cell repertoires in COVID-19. Profiling relied on immunoSEQ multiplex PCR, and the TCRdb table lists in-frame clones only, not all of them. Of under 200,000 clones in the sample, about 80% were seen once. Sequenced: peripheral blood. Receptor source: a woman aged 80 or older with acute or convalescent COVID-19.

J is TRBJ1-6 and V is TRBV19; D not resolved. The germline V gene encodes CDR1 LNHDA and CDR2 SQIVND (reference sequence). This CDR3 has 15 residues. Trimming removed 6 bases at V and 2 bases at J, with 11 bases between. In DNA, the CDR3 is TGTGCCAGTAGGTTGTCAGTTACCTATAATTCACCCCTCCACTTT. Translation gives CASRLSVTYNSPLHF.

The V gene is TRBV7-2, the J gene TRBJ1-4, with D maybe TRBD1 (5 bases). The CDR3 is made up of 15 amino acids. In germline, CDR1 is SGHTA, CDR2 FQGNSA. V lost 5 bases and J 8 bases, leaving 18 bases between the germline ends. DNA of the CDR3: TGTGCCAGCAGCCGCTGGGGGGAAGTAGGAGAAAAACTGTTTTTT. Amino acids: CASSRWGEVGEKLFF.

The chain links TRBV7-2 to TRBJ2-5, with no clear D. The V gene's germline CDR1 is SGHTA and CDR2 FQGNSA. This CDR3 comprises 15 residues. V was clipped by 4 bases and J by 2 bases, with 14 bases between them. CDR3 DNA sequence: TGTGCCAGCAGCTCCCCGGGTGGCGGTCAAGAGACCCAGTACTTC. Residues: CASSSPGGGQETQYF.

The chain recombines TRBV12-2 with TRBJ2-1; TRBD2 reflects the table's D call only, with no check against the DNA. TRBV12-2 is given as a pseudogene. This CDR3 spans 16 amino acids. The CDR3 DNA sequence: TGTGCAAGTCGCTGCGCCGGACTAGCGGGTAACAATGAGCAGTTCTTC. Amino acid sequence: CASRCAGLAGNNEQFF.

The genes are TRBV4-1 and TRBJ1-2, with 7 bases aligning to TRBD1. J lost 3 bases, V lost 4 bases, and 5 bases had no gene match. CDR3 length equals 14 residues. CDR1 and CDR2 from the germline V gene are MGHRA and YSYEKL. The CDR3 DNA sequence: TGCGCCAGCAGCCCGTGGACAGGTGACTATGGCTACACCTTC. Its translation is CASSPWTGDYGYTF.

The V gene is TRBV20-1, the J gene TRBJ2-7; D unclear. There are 14 residues in the CDR3. Trimming left V 3 bases short and J 0 bases short, with 12 bases between. Germline values: CDR1 DFQATT, CDR2 SNEGSKA (reference sequence). Here the CDR3 reads CSASRLRSSYEQYF. CDR3 nucleotide sequence: TGCAGTGCTAGTAGACTCCGAAGCTCCTACGAGCAGTACTTC.

The chain uses TRBV3-1 (or the pseudogene TRBV3-2) and TRBJ1-3; D gene ambiguous. V shed 7 bases and J shed 0 bases, with 13 bases lying between them. The CDR3 totals 15 residues. Germline V gene lookup returns CDR1 LGHDT and CDR2 YNNKEL (reference sequence). The CDR3 nucleotides are TGTGCCAGCACCAGCTGGACTCTCTCTGGAAACACCATATATTTT. It encodes CASTSWTLSGNTIYF.

This clone was seen more than once but under ten times. The rearrangement links TRBV10-3 to TRBJ1-4; TRBD1 might be the D (5 bases). The length of the CDR3 is 13 residues. The V end lost 9 bases, the J end lost 4 bases, and 12 bases lay between the germline ends. The germline gives CDR1 ENHRY, CDR2 SYGVKD. The CDR3 nucleotides read TGTGCCATTGGCGACAGAAGTAATGAAAAACTGTTTTTT. It yields the protein CAIGDRSNEKLFF.

This clone showed up just once. J is TRBJ2-2 and V is TRBV19, with 14 bases aligning to TRBD2. In germline, CDR1 is LNHDA, CDR2 SQIVND (reference sequence). The CDR3 consists of 17 residues. J gave up 6 bases and V 3 bases, and 6 bases lay outside the gene matches. This CDR3 is CASSMRTSGGRAGELFF. As DNA, the CDR3 is TGTGCCAGTAGTATGCGGACTAGCGGGGGGCGGGCCGGGGAGCTGTTTTTT.

The chain uses TRBV19 and TRBJ1-5; D is uncertain. V was clipped by 7 bases and J by 2 bases, with 9 bases between them. This CDR3 region has 13 residues. The V gene's germline CDR1 is LNHDA and CDR2 SQIVND (reference sequence). The CDR3 reads CASKETGNQPQHF. The CDR3 nucleotides are TGTGCCAGTAAGGAAACAGGCAATCAGCCCCAGCATTTT.

As regards this clone: Other DNA sequences from this sample encode an identical CDR3 as well. The rearrangement links TRBV5-1 to TRBJ1-2; D might be TRBD1 (5 bases). Germline CDR1 and CDR2: SGHRS and YFSETQ. V dropped 3 bases and J dropped 3 bases, with 12 bases sitting between them. CDR3 length: 14 residues. CDR3 in DNA: TGCGCCAGCAGCTGGACCGGGGGAGACTATGGCTACACCTTC. Residues: CASSWTGGDYGYTF.

V is TRBV6-5 and J is TRBJ2-3, with D maybe TRBD2 (5 bases). The germline V and J ends were trimmed by 3 bases and 3 bases, with 10 bases remaining between them. Germline V gene data show CDR1 as MNHEY and CDR2 as SVGAGI. The CDR3 contains 14 residues. The CDR3 here is CASSYGPGTDTQYF. Here the CDR3 DNA reads TGTGCCAGCAGTTATGGGCCGGGGACAGATACGCAGTATTTT.

This clone was observed a handful of times. The chain recombines TRBV4-2 with TRBJ2-3; 13 nucleotides match TRBD2. Per germline, CDR1 LGHNA and CDR2 YNFKEQ. Trimming at V came to 0 bases and at J to 2 bases, leaving 5 bases not matched to a gene. The CDR3 covers 18 residues. CDR3 protein: CASSQELAGGASTDTQYF. DNA of the CDR3: TGTGCCAGCAGCCAAGAACTAGCGGGGGGGGCCTCCACAGATACGCAGTATTTT.